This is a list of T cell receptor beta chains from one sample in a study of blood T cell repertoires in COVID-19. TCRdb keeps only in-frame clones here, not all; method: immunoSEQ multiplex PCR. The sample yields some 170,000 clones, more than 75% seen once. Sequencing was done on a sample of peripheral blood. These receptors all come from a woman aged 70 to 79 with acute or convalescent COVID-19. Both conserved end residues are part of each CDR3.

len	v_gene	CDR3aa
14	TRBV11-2	CASLGIANTGELFF
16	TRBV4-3	CASSQGPGQEYQPQHF
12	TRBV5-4	CASRGVNYGYTF
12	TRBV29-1	CSVGQGSYEQYF
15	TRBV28	CASSPDSDSNQPQHF
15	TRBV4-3	CASSQWTGTADTQYF
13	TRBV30	CAGEGQGVSGYTF
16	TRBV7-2	CASSAQVGEGTDTQYF
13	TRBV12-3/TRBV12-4	CASSLIQGHEQYF
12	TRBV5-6	CASSSGLNEQFF
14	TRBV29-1	CSVGMGHPGGELFF
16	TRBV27	CASSLYTPSDRTEAFF
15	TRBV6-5	CASSLRQGGISEQYF
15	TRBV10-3	CAINSGVGSPDEQFF
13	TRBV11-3	CASSSHLGGTQYF
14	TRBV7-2	CASRRQGLNTEAFF
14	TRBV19	CASTPGQSKNIQYF
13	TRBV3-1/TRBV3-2	CASSQGRNTEAFF
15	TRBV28	CASSPAGQITDTQYF
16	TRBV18	CASSLRTSGGFETQYF
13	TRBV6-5	CASSYSKGGGYTF
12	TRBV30	CAWSVGRETQYF
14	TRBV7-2	CASSLGGYTGELFF
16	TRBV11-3	CASSLVSGQGTDTQYF
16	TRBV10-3	CAISESTASGSYEQYF
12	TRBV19	CASSIGNTEAFF
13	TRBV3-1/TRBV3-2	CASSLDREETQYF
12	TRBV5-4	CASSLDGNIQYF
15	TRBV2	CASSQGTASSYEQYF